This T cell receptor (beta chain) comes out of a study of shared clonotypes between healthy human individuals. Overall study findings and caveats: In a handful of donors, about 5% of naive CD4 clonotypes appeared in common. Owing to a small donor count, the genetic and exposure-history diversity represented was limited.

Genomic DNA belonging to each subset was distributed in equal measure over several immunoSEQ plates. Replicate sorted-subset PCRs were loaded with around 0.2 ug DNA, roughly 33,000 T cell genomes. Repertoires were generated with immunoSEQ multiplex PCR, while TCRdb's copy carries only in-frame clones and drops some. The table has roughly 2.6 million clones, about 92% seen once. The CDR3 covers 13 residues. In germline, CDR1 is SGHRS, CDR2 YFSETQ. The V and J ends lost 5 bases and 4 bases respectively, with 10 bases between them. As regards this clone: Antigen unknown.

The receptor's source is a man younger than 35 in good health. Sequencing input: naive CD4+ T cells sorted from blood. Subset meaning: CD45RA+ positively selected. This sequence joins TRBV5-1 and TRBJ2-1; D possibly corresponds to TRBD1 (6 bases). The CDR3 protein is CASRDSDYNEQFF. For the CDR3, the DNA is TGCGCCAGCAGGGACAGCGATTACAATGAGCAGTTCTTC.